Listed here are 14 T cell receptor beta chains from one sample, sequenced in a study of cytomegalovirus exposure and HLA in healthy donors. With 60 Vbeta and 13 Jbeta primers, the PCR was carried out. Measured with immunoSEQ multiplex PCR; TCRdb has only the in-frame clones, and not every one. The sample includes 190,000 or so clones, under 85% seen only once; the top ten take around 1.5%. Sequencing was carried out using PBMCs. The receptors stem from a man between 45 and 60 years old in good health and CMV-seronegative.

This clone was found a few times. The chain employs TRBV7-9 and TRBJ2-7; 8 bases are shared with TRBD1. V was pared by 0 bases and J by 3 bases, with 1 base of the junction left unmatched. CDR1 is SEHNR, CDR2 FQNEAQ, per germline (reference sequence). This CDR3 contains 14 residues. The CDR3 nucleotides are TGTGCCAGCAGCTTAGCCGGACAGGGCTACGAGCAGTACTTC. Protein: CASSLAGQGYEQYF.

The CDR3 reads CATDGGTGATGELFF. The CDR3 nucleotides are TGTGCCACAGACGGAGGGACAGGGGCGACCGGGGAGCTGTTTTTT. The rearrangement joins TRBV2 to TRBJ2-2, with 10 bases aligning to TRBD1. V dropped 10 bases and J dropped 5; count of bases not matched to a gene: 10. CDR3 length: 15 amino acids. CDR1 is SNHLY and CDR2 is FYNNEI in the germline V gene.

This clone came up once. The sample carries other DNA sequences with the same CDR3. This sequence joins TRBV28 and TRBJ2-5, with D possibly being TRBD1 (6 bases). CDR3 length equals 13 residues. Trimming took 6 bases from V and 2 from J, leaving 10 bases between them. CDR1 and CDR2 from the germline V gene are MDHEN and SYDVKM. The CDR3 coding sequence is TGTGCCAGCAGCCCCGGACAGCAAGAGACCCAGTACTTC. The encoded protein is CASSPGQQETQYF.

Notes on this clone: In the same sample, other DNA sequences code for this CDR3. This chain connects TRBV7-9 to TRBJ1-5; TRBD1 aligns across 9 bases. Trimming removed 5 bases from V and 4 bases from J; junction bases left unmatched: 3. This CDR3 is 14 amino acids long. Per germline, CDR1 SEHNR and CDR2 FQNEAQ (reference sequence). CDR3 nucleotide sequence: TGTGCCAGCAGCCCAGGGACAGGGAATCAGCCCCAGCATTTT. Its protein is CASSPGTGNQPQHF. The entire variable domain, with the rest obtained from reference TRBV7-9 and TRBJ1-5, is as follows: DTGVSQNPRHKITKRGQNVTFRCDPISEHNRLYWYRQTLGQGPEFLTYFQNEAQLEKSRLLSDRFSAERPKGSFSTLEIQRTEQGDSAMYLCASSPGTGNQPQHFGDGTRLSIL.

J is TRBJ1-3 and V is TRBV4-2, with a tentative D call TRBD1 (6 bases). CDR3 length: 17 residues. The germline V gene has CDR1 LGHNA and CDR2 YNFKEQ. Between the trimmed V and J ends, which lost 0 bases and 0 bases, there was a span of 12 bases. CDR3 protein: CASSQEGGRLSGNTIYF. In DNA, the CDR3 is TGTGCCAGCAGCCAAGAAGGGGGACGGCTCTCTGGAAACACCATATATTTT.

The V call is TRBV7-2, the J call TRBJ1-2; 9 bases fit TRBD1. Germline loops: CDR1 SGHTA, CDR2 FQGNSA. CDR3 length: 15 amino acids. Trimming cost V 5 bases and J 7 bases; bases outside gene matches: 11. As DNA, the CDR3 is TGTGCCAGCAGCCAAGGGGACAGGGTCACAGTTGGCTACACCTTC. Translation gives CASSQGDRVTVGYTF.

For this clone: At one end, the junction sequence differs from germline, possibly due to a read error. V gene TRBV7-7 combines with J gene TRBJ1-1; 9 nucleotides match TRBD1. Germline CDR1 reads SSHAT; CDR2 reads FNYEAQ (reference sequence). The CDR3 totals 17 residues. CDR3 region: CASSLVRQGVRNTEAFF. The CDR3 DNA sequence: TGTGCTAGCAGCTTAGTCAGACAGGGGGTAAGGAACACTGAAGCTTTCTTT.

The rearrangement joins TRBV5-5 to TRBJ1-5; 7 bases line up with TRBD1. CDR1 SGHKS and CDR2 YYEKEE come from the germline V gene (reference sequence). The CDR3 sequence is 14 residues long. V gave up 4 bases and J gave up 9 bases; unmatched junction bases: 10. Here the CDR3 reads CASSLRDSPAPQHF. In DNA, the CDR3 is TGTGCCAGCAGCCTAAGGGACAGTCCCGCGCCCCAGCATTTT.

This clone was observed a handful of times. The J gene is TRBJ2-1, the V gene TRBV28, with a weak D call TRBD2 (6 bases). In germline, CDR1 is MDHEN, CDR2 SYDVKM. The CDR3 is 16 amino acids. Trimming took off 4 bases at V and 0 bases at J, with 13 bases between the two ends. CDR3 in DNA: TGTGCCAGCAGTTCCCATTCTAGCGCCTCCTACAATGAGCAGTTCTTC. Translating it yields CASSSHSSASYNEQFF.

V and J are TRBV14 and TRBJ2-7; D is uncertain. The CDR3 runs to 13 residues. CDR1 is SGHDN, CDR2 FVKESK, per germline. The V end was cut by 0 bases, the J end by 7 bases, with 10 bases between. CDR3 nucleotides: TGTGCCAGCAGCCAAGATCTAACCGGGGAGCAGTACTTC. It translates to CASSQDLTGEQYF.

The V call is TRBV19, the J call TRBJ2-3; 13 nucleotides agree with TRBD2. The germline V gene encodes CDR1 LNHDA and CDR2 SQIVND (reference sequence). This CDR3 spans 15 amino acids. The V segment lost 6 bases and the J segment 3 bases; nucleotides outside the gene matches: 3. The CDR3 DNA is TGTGCCAGTAGCAGGACTAGCGGGAGAACAGATACGCAGTATTTT. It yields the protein CASSRTSGRTDTQYF.

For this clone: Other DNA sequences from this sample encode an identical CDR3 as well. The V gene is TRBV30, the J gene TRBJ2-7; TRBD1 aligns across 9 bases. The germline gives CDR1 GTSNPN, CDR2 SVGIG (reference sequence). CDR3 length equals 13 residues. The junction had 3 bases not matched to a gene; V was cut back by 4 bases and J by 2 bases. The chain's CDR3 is CAWTRDRAYEQYF. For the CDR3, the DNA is TGTGCCTGGACACGGGACAGGGCCTACGAGCAGTACTTC.

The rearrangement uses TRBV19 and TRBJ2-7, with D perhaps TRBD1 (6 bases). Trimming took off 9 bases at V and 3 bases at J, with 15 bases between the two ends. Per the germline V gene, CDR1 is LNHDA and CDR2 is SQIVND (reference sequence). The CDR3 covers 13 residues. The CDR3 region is CASAGTPGYEQYF. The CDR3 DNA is TGTGCCAGCGCCGGGACACCGGGCTACGAGCAGTACTTC.

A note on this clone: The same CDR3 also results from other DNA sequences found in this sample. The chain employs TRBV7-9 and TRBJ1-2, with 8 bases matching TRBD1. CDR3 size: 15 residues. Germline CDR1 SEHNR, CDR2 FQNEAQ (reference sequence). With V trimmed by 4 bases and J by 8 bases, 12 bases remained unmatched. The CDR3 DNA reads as TGTGCCAGCAGCTGGGGACAGGACTTCGCCTACGGCTACACCTTC. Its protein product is CASSWGQDFAYGYTF.